The clone carrying this T cell receptor (beta chain) has at least ten counts. What it binds is not known. The sample originates from a study of Graves' ophthalmopathy and Graves' hyperthyroidism. On the study more broadly: The term stable hyperthyroidism indicated an absence of ophthalmopathy within 18 months of follow-up. Study-wide results and limits: Ophthalmopathy progression prediction by the model yielded a sensitivity of more than 60% and a specificity of about 72%.

Excluded were patients with other autoimmune diseases, uncontrolled infections, pregnancy or lactation. The authors amplified TCR beta CDR3 regions from RNA transcripts. First-round RT-PCR with HTBI primers preceded a second-round multiplex PCR. TCRdb recomputed calls from the multiplex PCR reads with MiXCR, one row per CDR3 protein. This table holds about 550,000 distinct CDR3 sequences, about 40% found once. V was pared by 0 bases and J by 5 bases, with 6 bases between. Looked up from germline, CDR1 is SGHDT and CDR2 is YYEEEE. The CDR3 sequence is 13 residues long. Input material: peripheral blood or thyroid tissue (not recorded which). The receptor's source is an adult man with Graves' hyperthyroidism. The chain joins TRBV5-6 to TRBJ1-3; D gene ambiguous. The CDR3 nucleotides read TGTGCCAGCAGCTTGGTCAGTCGAAACACCATATATTTT. Its protein is CASSLVSRNTIYF.